The source of this TCR beta chain is a study of shared clonotypes between healthy human individuals. Some clones are missing from TCRdb's copy, which holds only in-frame ones; the method was immunoSEQ multiplex PCR. Here the sample spans about 510,000 clones, 96% being singletons. This clone was found once. CDR1 is MNHEY, CDR2 SVGAGI, per germline. CDR3 length equals 15 residues. V gave up 6 bases and J gave up 2 bases; unmatched junction bases: 4. This sequence joins TRBV6-5 and TRBJ2-6; 7 nucleotides agree with TRBD2. The sequencing sample was made of naive CD4+ T cells sorted from blood. Subset defined: CD45RA+ positively selected. This receptor was taken from a woman aged 30 to 39 in good health. The CDR3 DNA sequence: TGTGCCAGCAGGGGGGGGTCCCCTGGGGCCAACGTCCTGACTTTC. It yields the protein CASRGGSPGANVLTF.